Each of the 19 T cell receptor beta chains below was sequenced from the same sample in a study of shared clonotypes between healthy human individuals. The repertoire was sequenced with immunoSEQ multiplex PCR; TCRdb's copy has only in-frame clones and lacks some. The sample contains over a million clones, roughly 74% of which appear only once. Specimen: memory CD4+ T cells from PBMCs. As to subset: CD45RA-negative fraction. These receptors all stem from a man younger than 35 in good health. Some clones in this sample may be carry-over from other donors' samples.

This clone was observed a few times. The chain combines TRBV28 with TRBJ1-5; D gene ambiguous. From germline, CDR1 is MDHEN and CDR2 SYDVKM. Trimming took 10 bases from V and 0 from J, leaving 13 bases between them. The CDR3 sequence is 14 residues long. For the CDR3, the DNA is TGTGCCACTGTCAGGAGTGGTAGCAATCAGCCCCAGCATTTT. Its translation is CATVRSGSNQPQHF.

The CDR3 DNA follows: TGTGCCAGTAGTATGGCCCGGACTAGCGGGAGAAATCTGCAGTTCTTC. Its translation: CASSMARTSGRNLQFF. The J gene is TRBJ2-1, the V gene TRBV19, with 13 bases identical to TRBD2. The trim removed 3 bases at V and 12 bases at J, leaving 11 bases unmatched. The CDR3 runs 16 residues. CDR1 is LNHDA, CDR2 SQIVND, per germline (reference sequence).

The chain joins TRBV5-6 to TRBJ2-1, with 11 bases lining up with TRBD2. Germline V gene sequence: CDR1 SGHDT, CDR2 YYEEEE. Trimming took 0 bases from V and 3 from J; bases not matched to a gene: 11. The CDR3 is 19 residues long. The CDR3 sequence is CASSLGRLAGSFLYNEQFF. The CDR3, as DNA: TGTGCCAGCAGCTTGGGCCGACTAGCGGGATCTTTCCTCTACAATGAGCAGTTCTTC.

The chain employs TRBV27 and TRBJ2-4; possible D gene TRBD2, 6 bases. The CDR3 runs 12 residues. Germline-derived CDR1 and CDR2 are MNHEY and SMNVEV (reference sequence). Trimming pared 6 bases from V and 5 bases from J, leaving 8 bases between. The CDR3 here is CASRERENIQYF. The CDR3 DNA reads TGTGCCAGCAGGGAGCGGGAAAACATTCAGTACTTC.

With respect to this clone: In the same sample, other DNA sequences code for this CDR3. The CDR3 coding sequence is TGTGCCAGCAGTTTACGACCATCCTACAATGAGCAGTTCTTC. This translates into CASSLRPSYNEQFF. This chain uses TRBV28 with TRBJ2-1; the D is unclear. The CDR3 runs to 14 residues. CDR1 is MDHEN and CDR2 is SYDVKM in the germline V gene. Between the trimmed V and J ends, which lost 2 bases and 1 base, there was a span of 6 bases.

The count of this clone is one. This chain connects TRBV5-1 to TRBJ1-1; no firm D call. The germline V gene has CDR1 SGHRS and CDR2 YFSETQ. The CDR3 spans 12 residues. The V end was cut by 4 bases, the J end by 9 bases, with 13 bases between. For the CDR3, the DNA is TGCGCCAGCAGCGCTAGCGGATCCAAAGCTTTCTTT. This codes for CASSASGSKAFF.

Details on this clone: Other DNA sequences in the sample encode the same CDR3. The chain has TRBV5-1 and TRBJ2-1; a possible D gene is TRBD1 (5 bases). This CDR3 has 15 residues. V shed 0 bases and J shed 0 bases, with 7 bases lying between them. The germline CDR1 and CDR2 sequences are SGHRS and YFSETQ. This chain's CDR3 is CASSLAQGSYNEQFF. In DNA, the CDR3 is TGCGCCAGCAGCTTGGCCCAGGGCTCCTACAATGAGCAGTTCTTC.

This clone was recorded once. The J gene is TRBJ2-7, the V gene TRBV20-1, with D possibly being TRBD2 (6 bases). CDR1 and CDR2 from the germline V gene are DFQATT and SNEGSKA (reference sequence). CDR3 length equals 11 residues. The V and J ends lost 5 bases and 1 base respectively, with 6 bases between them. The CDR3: CSAGTSYEQYF. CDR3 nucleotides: TGCAGTGCTGGGACTTCCTACGAGCAGTACTTC.

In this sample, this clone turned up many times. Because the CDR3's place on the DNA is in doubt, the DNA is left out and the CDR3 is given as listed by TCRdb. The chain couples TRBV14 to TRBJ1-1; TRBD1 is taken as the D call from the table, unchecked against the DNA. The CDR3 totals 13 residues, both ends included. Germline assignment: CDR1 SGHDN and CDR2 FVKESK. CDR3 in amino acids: CASSQVGTGATFF.

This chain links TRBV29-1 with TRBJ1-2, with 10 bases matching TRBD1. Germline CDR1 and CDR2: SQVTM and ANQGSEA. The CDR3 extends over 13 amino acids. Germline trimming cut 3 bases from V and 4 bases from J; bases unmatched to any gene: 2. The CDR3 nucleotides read TGCAGCGTTGATGGACAGGGGGGCTATGGCTACACCTTC. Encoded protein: CSVDGQGGYGYTF.

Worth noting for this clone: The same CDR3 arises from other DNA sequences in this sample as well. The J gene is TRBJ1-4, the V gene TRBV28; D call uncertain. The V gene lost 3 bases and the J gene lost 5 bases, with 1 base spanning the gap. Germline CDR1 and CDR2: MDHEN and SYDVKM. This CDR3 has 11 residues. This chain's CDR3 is CASSLNEKLFF. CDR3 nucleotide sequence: TGTGCCAGCAGTTTGAATGAAAAACTGTTTTTT.

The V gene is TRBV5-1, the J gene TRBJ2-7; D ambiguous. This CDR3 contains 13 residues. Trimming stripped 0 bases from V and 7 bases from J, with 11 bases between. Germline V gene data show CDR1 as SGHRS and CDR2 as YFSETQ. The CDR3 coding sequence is TGCGCCAGCAGCTTGGGAGCACCGCAGGAGCAGTACTTC. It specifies CASSLGAPQEQYF. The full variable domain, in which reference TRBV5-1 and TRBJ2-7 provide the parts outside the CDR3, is KAGVTQTPRYLIKTRGQQVTLSCSPISGHRSVSWYQQTPGQGLQFLFEYFSETQRNKGNFPGRFSGRQFSNSRSEMNVSTLELGDSALYLCASSLGAPQEQYFGPGTRLTVT.

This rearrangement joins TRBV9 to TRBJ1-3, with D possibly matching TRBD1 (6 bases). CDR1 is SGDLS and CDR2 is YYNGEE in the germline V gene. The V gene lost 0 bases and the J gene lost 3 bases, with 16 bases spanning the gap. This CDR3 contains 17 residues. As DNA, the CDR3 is TGTGCCAGCAGCGTAGTCCCAGGGACAACGCATGGAAACACCATATATTTT. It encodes CASSVVPGTTHGNTIYF.

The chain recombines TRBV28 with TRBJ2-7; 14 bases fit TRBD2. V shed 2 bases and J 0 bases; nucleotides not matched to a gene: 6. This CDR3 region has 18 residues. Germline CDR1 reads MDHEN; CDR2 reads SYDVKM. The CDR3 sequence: CASSLGVGLAGGSYEQYF. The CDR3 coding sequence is TGTGCCAGCAGTTTAGGGGTCGGACTAGCGGGAGGCTCCTACGAGCAGTACTTC.

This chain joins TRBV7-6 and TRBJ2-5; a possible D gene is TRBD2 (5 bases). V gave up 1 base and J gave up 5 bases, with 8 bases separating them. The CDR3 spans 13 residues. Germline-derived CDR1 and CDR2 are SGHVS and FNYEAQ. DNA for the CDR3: TGTGCCAGCAGCTTAGTATCGGGGGAGACCCAGTACTTC. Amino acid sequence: CASSLVSGETQYF.

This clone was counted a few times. CDR3 protein: CASSLDNGKTQYF. In DNA form, the CDR3 reads TGTGCCAGCAGCTTAGACAACGGGAAGACCCAGTACTTC. V is TRBV7-2 and J is TRBJ2-5, with D possibly TRBD2 on 5 matching bases. From germline, CDR1 is SGHTA and CDR2 FQGNSA. The CDR3 loop spans 13 amino acids. V lost 1 base and J 6 bases, leaving 9 bases between the germline ends.

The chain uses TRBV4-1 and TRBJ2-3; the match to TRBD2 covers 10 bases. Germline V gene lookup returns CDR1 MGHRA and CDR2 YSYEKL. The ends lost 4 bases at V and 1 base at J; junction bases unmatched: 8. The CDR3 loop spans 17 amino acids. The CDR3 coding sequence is TGCGCCAGCAGCCCGCGGGGGACTAGCGCCCGCACAGATACGCAGTATTTT. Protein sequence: CASSPRGTSARTDTQYF.

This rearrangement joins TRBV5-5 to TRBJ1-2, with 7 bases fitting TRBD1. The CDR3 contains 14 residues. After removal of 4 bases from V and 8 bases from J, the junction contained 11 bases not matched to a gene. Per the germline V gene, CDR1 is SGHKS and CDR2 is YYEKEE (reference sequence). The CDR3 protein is CASSPFPGGKGYTF. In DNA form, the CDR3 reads TGTGCCAGCAGCCCTTTTCCAGGGGGAAAGGGCTACACCTTC.

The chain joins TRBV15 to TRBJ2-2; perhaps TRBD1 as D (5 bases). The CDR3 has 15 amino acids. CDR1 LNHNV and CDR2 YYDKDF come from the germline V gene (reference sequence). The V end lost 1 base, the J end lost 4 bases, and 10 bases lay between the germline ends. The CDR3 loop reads CATSRGDRRTGELFF. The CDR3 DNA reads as TGTGCCACCAGCAGAGGAGACAGACGCACCGGGGAGCTGTTTTTT.